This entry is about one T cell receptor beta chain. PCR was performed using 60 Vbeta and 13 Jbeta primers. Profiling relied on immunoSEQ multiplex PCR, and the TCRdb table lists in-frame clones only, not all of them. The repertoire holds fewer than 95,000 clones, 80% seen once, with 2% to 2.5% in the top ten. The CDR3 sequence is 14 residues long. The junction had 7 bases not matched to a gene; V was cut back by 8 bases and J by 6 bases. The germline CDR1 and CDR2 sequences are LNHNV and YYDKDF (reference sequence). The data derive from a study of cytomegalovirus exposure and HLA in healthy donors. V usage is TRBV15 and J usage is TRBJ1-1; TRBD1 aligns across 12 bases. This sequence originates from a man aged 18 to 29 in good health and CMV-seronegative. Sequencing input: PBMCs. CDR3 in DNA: TGTGCCACCGGCCGGGACAGGGGGCTTCCTGAAGCTTTCTTT. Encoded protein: CATGRDRGLPEAFF.